One and the same sample provided the 26 T cell receptor beta chains below, sequenced in a study of CD8 T cell repertoires and HIV-1 epitope variants. Their cognate antigens are unknown. Assay used: immunoSEQ multiplex PCR; TCRdb lists only in-frame clones, some missing. The repertoire includes several thousand clones, roughly 67% of them detected once, and around two fifths sits in the top ten. The material sequenced was cultured CD8+ T cells derived from PBMCs. These receptors all come from a male donor with HIV.

J is TRBJ1-3 and V is TRBV4-2; D gene ambiguous. CDR1 LGHNA and CDR2 YNFKEQ come from the germline V gene. V was pared by 2 bases and J by 0 bases, with 8 bases between. The CDR3 length is 15 residues. The CDR3 loop reads CASSQPASSGNTIYF. The CDR3 DNA reads as TGTGCCAGCAGCCAACCGGCCAGCTCTGGAAACACCATATATTTT.

This clone has only a few counts. This chain uses TRBV7-6 with TRBJ2-7; 7 bases fit TRBD1. The V gene end was trimmed by 3 bases and the J gene end by 7 bases; junction bases not matched to a gene: 9. CDR3 size: 14 residues. Per the germline V gene, CDR1 is SGHVS and CDR2 is FNYEAQ. DNA of the CDR3: TGTGCCAGCAGCTTGGGACAGTACCTTCGTGAGCAGTACTTC. It yields the protein CASSLGQYLREQYF.

The sample holds a few counts of this clone. This chain links TRBV19 with TRBJ2-1, with D tentatively TRBD2 (6 bases). Trimming cost V 10 bases and J 2 bases, with 12 bases left between them. The CDR3 length is 13 residues. Germline CDR1 and CDR2: LNHDA and SQIVND (reference sequence). The DNA for the CDR3 is TGTGCCACCGAAACTAGCACCTACAATGAGCAGTTCTTC. Protein sequence: CATETSTYNEQFF.

This chain uses TRBV30 with TRBJ1-1; possible D gene TRBD1, 6 bases. From germline, CDR1 is GTSNPN and CDR2 SVGIG (reference sequence). Between the trimmed V and J ends, which lost 1 base and 4 bases, there was a span of 10 bases. The CDR3 runs to 13 residues. CDR3 amino acids: CAWSAGVTTEAFF. DNA of the CDR3: TGTGCCTGGAGTGCAGGGGTTACCACTGAAGCTTTCTTT.

The chain carries TRBV10-3 and TRBJ1-6; no clear D. V lost 3 bases and J lost 6, with 0 bases in between. The CDR3 extends over 11 amino acids. Germline CDR1 reads ENHRY; CDR2 reads SYGVKD. In DNA form, the CDR3 reads TGTGCCATCAGTGATAATTCACCCCTCCACTTT. Residues: CAISDNSPLHF.

This clone has only a few counts. The CDR3 DNA is TGTGCCAGCAGTGATAGGACCGGTAACTCCTACAATGAGCAGTTCTTC. Amino acid sequence: CASSDRTGNSYNEQFF. V is TRBV6-1 and J is TRBJ2-1; no clear D. The CDR3 extends over 16 amino acids. CDR1 MNHNS and CDR2 SASEGT come from the germline V gene. Between the trimmed V and J ends, which lost 3 bases and 0 bases, there was a span of 12 bases.

A single count supports this clone. The J gene is TRBJ2-7, the V gene TRBV6-6; 8 bases align to TRBD1. V shed 6 bases and J 8 bases; nucleotides not matched to a gene: 12. Germline V gene data show CDR1 as MNHNY and CDR2 as SVGAGI (reference sequence). This CDR3 is built from 14 residues. CDR3 region: CASSPYPDRGKQYF. CDR3 coding DNA: TGTGCCAGCAGCCCATACCCCGACAGGGGAAAGCAGTACTTC.

V and J are TRBV12-5 and TRBJ2-7; D uncertain. The CDR3 length is 13 residues. Trimming stripped 3 bases from V and 3 bases from J, with 9 bases between. Germline loops: CDR1 LGHNT, CDR2 FRNRAP. The CDR3 sequence: CASGLDGSYEQYF. CDR3 nucleotide sequence: TGTGCTAGTGGTTTAGATGGCAGCTACGAGCAGTACTTC.

This clone qualifies as hyperexpanded. This chain connects TRBV7-2 to TRBJ2-7; 7 bases line up with TRBD1. Germline CDR1 SGHTA, CDR2 FQGNSA. The CDR3 covers 14 residues. V trimming: 3 bases; J trimming: 7 bases; junction bases outside the gene matches: 9. As DNA, the CDR3 is TGTGCCAGCAGCTTGGGACAGTACCTTCGTGAGCAGTACTTC. The encoded protein is CASSLGQYLREQYF.

V and J are TRBV2 and TRBJ2-1; 9 positions agree with TRBD1. The germline V gene encodes CDR1 SNHLY and CDR2 FYNNEI. This CDR3 contains 16 residues. The V gene end was trimmed by 6 bases and the J gene end by 5 bases; junction bases not matched to a gene: 11. CDR3 nucleotide sequence: TGTGCCAGCAGAGAGCGGACAGGGGAGCCCCACAATGAGCAGTTCTTC. Its translation: CASRERTGEPHNEQFF.

The chain recombines TRBV15 with TRBJ2-1; 8 bases map to TRBD1. This CDR3 spans 15 amino acids. The germline V gene encodes CDR1 LNHNV and CDR2 YYDKDF (reference sequence). J was trimmed by 6 bases and V by 3 bases; bases with no gene match: 7. Written as DNA, the CDR3 is TGTGCCACCAGCAGGGACAGGGACCCTGTCAATGAGCAGTTCTTC. Protein sequence: CATSRDRDPVNEQFF.

V and J are TRBV7-6 and TRBJ1-1, with D uncertain. Germline V CDR1 and CDR2: SGHVS, FNYEAQ. V was pared by 5 bases and J by 0 bases, with 4 bases between. The CDR3 runs 12 residues. The CDR3, as DNA: TGTGCCAGCAGCAGTATGAACACTGAAGCTTTCTTT. It is translated as CASSSMNTEAFF.

The chain couples TRBV7-8 to TRBJ2-1; D not resolved. The V end lost 8 bases, the J end lost 0 bases, and 17 bases lay between the germline ends. Germline lookup yields CDR1 SGHVS and CDR2 FQNEAQ. This CDR3 has 16 amino acids. CDR3 sequence reads: CASQSSPGSSYNEQFF. DNA for the CDR3: TGTGCCAGCCAGTCCTCCCCCGGCAGCTCCTACAATGAGCAGTTCTTC.

This sequence joins TRBV28 and TRBJ2-3; D is possibly TRBD1 (5 bases). Germline V lookup: CDR1 MDHEN, CDR2 SYDVKM. The CDR3 is made up of 15 amino acids. V was clipped by 2 bases and J by 0 bases, with 9 bases between them. The CDR3 sequence is CASSLMSGSTDTQYF. CDR3 bases: TGTGCCAGCAGTTTAATGTCAGGGAGCACAGATACGCAGTATTTT.

With regard to this clone: A read error may produce the germline difference seen at one junction end. This chain links TRBV5-1 with TRBJ2-7; D possibly corresponds to TRBD1 (5 bases). The CDR3 contains 14 residues. Germline V CDR1 and CDR2: SGHRS, YFSETQ. CDR3 DNA: TGTGCCAGCAGCGACTCGACAGTTACCTACGAGCAGTACTTC. Translation gives CASSDSTVTYEQYF.

The V and J genes are TRBV10-2 and TRBJ1-1; the D gene is possibly TRBD1 (5 bases). Germline CDR1 and CDR2: WSHSY and SAAADI. The CDR3 sequence is 14 residues long. V lost 10 bases and J lost 1, with 16 bases in between. For the CDR3, the DNA is TGCGCCACCATGGCGGCGGGGACGAACACTGAAGCTTTCTTT. Protein: CATMAAGTNTEAFF.

The V call is TRBV5-1, the J call TRBJ2-1; D gene unclear. V was pared by 0 bases and J by 2 bases, with 9 bases between. This CDR3 has 15 amino acids. The germline V gene encodes CDR1 SGHRS and CDR2 YFSETQ. The CDR3 sequence is CASSLEGETYNEQFF. In DNA form, the CDR3 reads TGCGCCAGCAGCTTGGAAGGAGAGACCTACAATGAGCAGTTCTTC.

The genes are TRBV5-1 and TRBJ1-1; TRBD1 is a possible D gene (5 bases). The germline gives CDR1 SGHRS, CDR2 YFSETQ. CDR3 size: 13 residues. Trimming pared 5 bases from V and 1 base from J, leaving 9 bases between. The CDR3 DNA is TGCGCCAGCAGTTCGACAGAGAACACTGAAGCTTTCTTT. This sequence encodes CASSSTENTEAFF.

This clone was seen only once. The V gene is TRBV19, the J gene TRBJ2-1; TRBD2 matches 7 bases. The CDR3 consists of 17 residues. After removal of 2 bases from V and 9 bases from J, the junction contained 16 bases not matched to a gene. Germline V CDR1 and CDR2: LNHDA, SQIVND (reference sequence). CDR3 amino acids: CASSIPPARPGGGEQFF. The CDR3 DNA reads TGTGCCAGTAGTATACCCCCGGCGAGGCCGGGGGGTGGTGAGCAGTTCTTC.

This clone is classed as medium-sized. The genes are TRBV19 and TRBJ1-5; unclear D gene. This CDR3 spans 13 amino acids. The V end lost 1 base, the J end lost 9 bases, and 10 bases lay between the germline ends. The germline V gene encodes CDR1 LNHDA and CDR2 SQIVND (reference sequence). The CDR3 protein is CASSIVPEGPQHF. The CDR3 DNA reads TGTGCCAGTAGTATAGTTCCGGAGGGGCCCCAGCATTTT.

The rearrangement uses TRBV28 and TRBJ2-7; perhaps TRBD2 as D (6 bases). The germline V gene encodes CDR1 MDHEN and CDR2 SYDVKM. This CDR3 contains 12 residues. Trimming removed 4 bases from V and 6 bases from J, with 10 bases in between. The CDR3 DNA is TGTGCCAGCAGTTCAGGGACTGCCGAGCAGTACTTC. Translation gives CASSSGTAEQYF.

The CDR3 is CASSEVRREQFF. CDR3 DNA: TGTGCCAGCAGTGAAGTCAGAAGGGAGCAGTTCTTC. This chain links TRBV2 with TRBJ2-1, with D uncertain. In germline, CDR1 is SNHLY, CDR2 FYNNEI. V was clipped by 1 base and J by 10 bases, with 8 bases between them. The CDR3 consists of 12 residues.

This chain connects TRBV19 to TRBJ1-2; D gene ambiguous. CDR3 size: 13 residues. Germline V CDR1 and CDR2: LNHDA, SQIVND (reference sequence). V shed 3 bases and J shed 3 bases, with 8 bases lying between them. CDR3 in amino acids: CASSIEVDYGYTF. As DNA, the CDR3 is TGTGCCAGTAGTATTGAGGTGGACTATGGCTACACCTTC. Drawing the rest from reference TRBV19 and TRBJ1-2, the complete variable domain is DGGITQSPKYLFRKEGQNVTLSCEQNLNHDAMYWYRQDPGQGLRLIYYSQIVNDFQKGDIAEGYSVSREKKESFPLTVTSAQKNPTAFYLCASSIEVDYGYTFGSGTRLTVV.

The chain uses TRBV6-5 and TRBJ2-7; D is uncertain. The CDR3 loop spans 13 amino acids. Germline assignment: CDR1 MNHEY and CDR2 SVGAGI. The V and J ends lost 0 bases and 6 bases respectively, with 9 bases between them. CDR3: CASSYSWEGEQYF. Here the CDR3 DNA reads TGTGCCAGCAGTTACTCGTGGGAAGGCGAGCAGTACTTC.

The CDR3 region is CASKGAGGYEQYF. The CDR3 nucleotides read TGCGCCAGCAAAGGGGCAGGGGGCTACGAGCAGTACTTC. V and J are TRBV10-2 and TRBJ2-7; TRBD1 matches at 7 bases. In germline, CDR1 is WSHSY, CDR2 SAAADI. The CDR3 totals 13 residues. Germline trimming cut 7 bases from V and 3 bases from J; bases unmatched to any gene: 6.

The chain uses TRBV6-5 and TRBJ2-7; unclear D gene. The CDR3 spans 13 residues. Germline V lookup: CDR1 MNHEY, CDR2 SVGAGI. The V gene lost 2 bases and the J gene lost 2 bases, with 7 bases spanning the gap. Here the CDR3 reads CASSYGDAYEQYF. The CDR3 region has the DNA TGTGCCAGCAGTTACGGCGACGCCTACGAGCAGTACTTC.